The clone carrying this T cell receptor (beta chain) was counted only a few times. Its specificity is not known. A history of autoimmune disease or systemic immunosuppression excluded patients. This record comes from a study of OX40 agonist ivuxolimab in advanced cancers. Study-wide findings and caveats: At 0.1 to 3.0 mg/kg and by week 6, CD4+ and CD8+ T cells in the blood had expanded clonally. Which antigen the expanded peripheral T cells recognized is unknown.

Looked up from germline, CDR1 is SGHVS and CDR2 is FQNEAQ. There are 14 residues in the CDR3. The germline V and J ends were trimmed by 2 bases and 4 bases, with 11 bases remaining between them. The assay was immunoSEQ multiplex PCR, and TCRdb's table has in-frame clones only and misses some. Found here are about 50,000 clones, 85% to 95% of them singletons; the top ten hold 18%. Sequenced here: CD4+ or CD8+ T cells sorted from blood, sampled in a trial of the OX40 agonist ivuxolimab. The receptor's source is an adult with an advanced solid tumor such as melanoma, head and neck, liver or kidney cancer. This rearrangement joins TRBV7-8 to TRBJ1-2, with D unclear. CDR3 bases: TGTGCCAGCAGCTTAAGGAGGGCTGGCTATGGCTACACCTTC. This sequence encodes CASSLRRAGYGYTF.